These 14 T cell receptor beta chains share one sample of origin, sequenced in a study of radiotherapy plus CTLA-4 blockade in lung cancer. Profiling relied on immunoSEQ multiplex PCR, and the TCRdb table lists in-frame clones only, not all of them. This table holds some 80,000 clones, around 76% found once. The starting material was peripheral blood, obtained from a patient treated with radiotherapy plus ipilimumab. The receptors were sampled from a human donor with non-small cell lung cancer whose response to radiotherapy plus ipilimumab could not be evaluated. Some clones in this sample may be carry-over from other donors' samples.

As concerns this clone: The junction shows a germline mismatch at one end, possibly a read error. The chain employs TRBV7-9 and TRBJ1-2, with 8 bases identical to TRBD1. The V gene's germline CDR1 is SEHNR and CDR2 FQNEAQ (reference sequence). The CDR3 extends over 13 amino acids. CDR3 sequence reads: CASSPDRDRLASF. CDR3 in DNA: TGTGCCAGCAGCCCAGACCGGGACAGGCTTGCCAGCTTC.

The rearrangement joins TRBV18 to TRBJ1-5, with 7 nucleotides matching TRBD1. This CDR3 is built from 16 residues. The junction had 7 bases not matched to a gene; V was cut back by 1 base and J by 4 bases. Germline V gene lookup returns CDR1 KGHSH and CDR2 LQKENI. The CDR3 DNA is TGTGCCAGCTCACCACTACATCAGGGGGGAAATCAGCCCCAGCATTTT. Its protein is CASSPLHQGGNQPQHF.

The rearrangement uses TRBV27 and TRBJ2-7; TRBD1 matches 11 bases. This CDR3 spans 14 amino acids. Germline loops: CDR1 MNHEY, CDR2 SMNVEV (reference sequence). The ends lost 9 bases at V and 5 bases at J; junction bases unmatched: 9. The CDR3 bases are TGTGCCAGTTCCTCCCCGGGACAGGGGGACGAGCAGTACTTC. The encoded protein is CASSSPGQGDEQYF.

V and J are TRBV19 and TRBJ1-5; D is uncertain. The CDR3 loop spans 16 amino acids. Germline CDR1 LNHDA, CDR2 SQIVND (reference sequence). V was clipped by 2 bases and J by 7 bases, with 18 bases between them. CDR3 DNA sequence: TGTGCCAGTAGTATATTCGAACAGCCCTTACCCCAGCCCCAGCATTTT. This translates into CASSIFEQPLPQPQHF.

The chain carries TRBV11-3 and TRBJ2-4, with a tentative D call TRBD2 (6 bases). V was pared by 5 bases and J by 8 bases, with 13 bases between. Germline V gene data show CDR1 as SGHNT and CDR2 as YENEEA. The CDR3 has 13 residues. Here the CDR3 reads CASSRQEGDIQYF. The CDR3 DNA reads as TGTGCCAGCAGCCGTCAGGAGGGAGACATTCAGTACTTC.

The chain combines TRBV5-5 with TRBJ1-6; a possible D gene is TRBD1 (6 bases). This CDR3 is built from 15 residues. Germline loops: CDR1 SGHKS, CDR2 YYEKEE (reference sequence). V shed 1 base and J shed 11 bases, with 16 bases lying between them. CDR3 in amino acids: CASSLTFGWGPPLHF. The CDR3 DNA follows: TGTGCCAGCAGCTTGACGTTCGGATGGGGGCCACCCCTCCACTTT.

The chain combines TRBV6-5 with TRBJ2-7; 8 bases align to TRBD1. The CDR3 runs to 14 residues. V was clipped by 2 bases and J by 6 bases; unmatched bases: 6. CDR1 is MNHEY and CDR2 is SVGAGI in the germline V gene. CDR3 region: CASSYRDRSPEQYF. DNA for the CDR3: TGTGCCAGCAGTTACCGGGACAGGTCCCCCGAGCAGTACTTC.

The rearrangement uses TRBV13 and TRBJ1-4; 7 bases agree with TRBD1. The CDR3 totals 17 residues. The ends lost 5 bases at V and 3 bases at J; junction bases unmatched: 12. Germline V lookup: CDR1 PRHDT, CDR2 FYEKMQ (reference sequence). DNA of the CDR3: TGTGCCAGCAGCCCACACCGGGGACAGTACCCTAATGAAAAACTGTTTTTT. Translation: CASSPHRGQYPNEKLFF.

V gene TRBV6-5 combines with J gene TRBJ2-7; TRBD1 agrees at 9 bases. Germline CDR1 reads MNHEY; CDR2 reads SVGAGI. This CDR3 comprises 15 residues. J was trimmed by 3 bases and V by 7 bases; bases with no gene match: 10. CDR3 protein: CASITGQGGSYEQYF. CDR3 bases: TGTGCCAGCATAACGGGACAGGGCGGAAGCTACGAGCAGTACTTC.

The CDR3 loop is CASSQAQGAATEAFF. CDR3 sequence (DNA): TGCGCCAGCAGCCAAGCCCAGGGGGCAGCGACTGAAGCTTTCTTT. The chain combines TRBV4-1 with TRBJ1-1; 8 nucleotides align to TRBD1. Germline V gives CDR1 MGHRA, CDR2 YSYEKL. This CDR3 spans 15 amino acids. V shed 1 base and J 5 bases; nucleotides not matched to a gene: 6.

V is TRBV5-4 and J is TRBJ2-3, with 8 nucleotides matching TRBD2. The junction had 10 bases not matched to a gene; V was cut back by 6 bases and J by 1 base. The CDR3 loop spans 16 amino acids. In germline, CDR1 is SGHNT, CDR2 YYREEE (reference sequence). This chain's CDR3 is CASTPGGAGGTDTQYF. In DNA, the CDR3 is TGTGCCAGCACCCCGGGGGGGGCGGGGGGCACAGATACGCAGTATTTT.

This clone was counted only a few times. The chain employs TRBV6-5 and TRBJ1-4; 7 positions agree with TRBD1. V lost 9 bases and J lost 6; bases outside the gene matches: 10. The CDR3 extends over 14 amino acids. From germline, CDR1 is MNHEY and CDR2 SVGAGI. The CDR3 protein is CASWDRDSDEKLFF. The CDR3 nucleotides read TGTGCCAGTTGGGATCGGGACAGCGATGAAAAACTGTTTTTT.

The chain combines TRBV19 with TRBJ1-5; 7 bases agree with TRBD1. The CDR3 loop spans 15 amino acids. The V segment lost 7 bases and the J segment 3 bases; nucleotides outside the gene matches: 9. Germline V gene data show CDR1 as LNHDA and CDR2 as SQIVND (reference sequence). CDR3 in amino acids: CASTPQGVINQPQHF. CDR3 bases: TGTGCCAGTACCCCCCAGGGGGTTATCAATCAGCCCCAGCATTTT.

This clone showed up just once. The chain uses TRBV2 and TRBJ2-7, with D tentatively TRBD1 (5 bases). Trimming pared 4 bases from V and 4 bases from J, leaving 11 bases between. Germline CDR1 is SNHLY and CDR2 is FYNNEI. This CDR3 comprises 13 residues. The CDR3 loop reads CASSAWGSYEQYF. The CDR3 nucleotides are TGTGCCAGCAGTGCGTGGGGCTCTTACGAGCAGTACTTC.